This note documents a single T cell receptor (beta chain) sequence. No cognate antigen has been identified for it. No much larger clonotype is one base removed from it; base qualities were not supplied. The immunoSEQ Assay, a bias-controlled multiplex PCR, was used to amplify TCRbeta CDR3 regions from genomic DNA. On the study's bioinformatics: The number of nucleated cells in each sample was estimated by amplification of reference gene primers within the assay. To quantify the absolute abundance of each unique TCRbeta CDR3 rearrangement, sequence reads were collapsed and filtered. For each sample, productive Simpson clonality was calculated by taking the square root of Simpson's diversity index across productive rearrangements. TCRdb re-hosts the immuneACCESS table, in-frame sequences only. Its copies lack some clones; in the studies checked, an unresolved V gene accounts for under half of them, and the cause for the rest is not known. Clonal size and the V and J genes are those of that table, whereas D and trimming came from the DNA. The sample contains 200,000 to 250,000 clones, about nine tenths of them found a single time. The ten largest clones take up 11% of the sample.

One collaborating source in Seattle enrolled patients during active infection and followed them longitudinally through the course of disease. The collaborating institutions used their own protocols to collect whole blood in K2EDTA tubes. For TCRbeta analysis, collaborator samples were shipped as frozen whole blood, as isolated PBMCs, or as DNA extracted from either sample type. The V and J ends are trimmed by 4 bases and 4 bases, leaving 13 bases between them. Via the germline V gene, CDR1 is SGHTA and CDR2 FQGNSA. The CDR3 starts with the cysteine, ends with the phenylalanine, and has 14 residues. The retained sequence is limited to the CDR3, 42 bases, with the frame set at the first base. This sample stems from a study of blood T cell repertoires in COVID-19 (dated by TCRdb to 2019 to 2021). Background on the whole study: Collaborator samples came from the United States, Italy and Spain and covered acute and convalescent phases of COVID-19. The prospective study material was composed of cDNA or gDNA derived from T cells, B-cell-depleted T cells, or PBMCs. HLA class I and class II types, where available, came from metadata supplied by the sample provider rather than from assay-based typing. The repertoires were made available in a free public database intended to serve as a resource for research on the immune response to SARS-CoV-2. Deeply sampled blood TCRbeta repertoires from subjects exposed to, actively infected with, or recovered from COVID-19 were included in the dataset. The samples were drawn from the first 160 participants of the ongoing ImmuneRACE study and from under 1,500 subjects provided by 6 global collaborators. The sample metadata nearly always contained a de-identified subject ID, COVID-19 status, age in years and sex. The study at large found these results: Clinical and demographic metadata were provided uncurated, with the amount varying by source and participant.

The specimen sequenced was peripheral blood. This clonotype originated in a man aged 45-60 years with COVID-19, enrolled during active disease. The V and J genes are TRBV7-2 and TRBJ1-2; there is no confident call for the D gene. CDR3 protein: CASSSSPSSYGYTF. The nucleotide sequence reads as follows: TGTGCCAGCAGCTCTAGTCCGAGCTCCTATGGCTACACCTTC.